This entry describes one T cell receptor (beta chain). Its antigen is not identified. Peripheral blood and lesional scalp punch biopsies were taken from alopecia areata patients. The data were obtained in a study of CD8+ T cells in alopecia areata. On the study more broadly: Treated individuals took tofacitinib by mouth, 5 to 10 mg twice daily. The study gave tofacitinib for 6 to 18 months, then 6 months off drug.

CDR1 and CDR2 (germline): SGHRS, YFSETQ. The CDR3 is 13 amino acids. Trimming stripped 3 bases from V and 1 base from J, with 8 bases between. The authors extracted RNA and reverse transcribed it into cDNA as the sequencing template. Assay used: immunoSEQ multiplex PCR; TCRdb lists only in-frame clones, some missing. The sample holds about 12,000 clones, 56% seen once. General study findings and limits: Scalp data also include sequences from resident alphabeta T cells of normal skin. It was lesional scalp, especially alopecia totalis/universalis, that showed higher clonality than normal scalp.

This receptor was identified in a human donor with alopecia areata. The chain recombines TRBV5-1 with TRBJ2-7, with D unresolved. The sequenced sample consisted of skin. CDR3 region: CASSWDRSYEQYF. In nucleotides, the CDR3 is TGCGCCAGCAGCTGGGATCGGTCCTACGAGCAGTACTTC. The full variable domain, its missing parts supplied by reference TRBV5-1 and TRBJ2-7, is KAGVTQTPRYLIKTRGQQVTLSCSPISGHRSVSWYQQTPGQGLQFLFEYFSETQRNKGNFPGRFSGRQFSNSRSEMNVSTLELGDSALYLCASSWDRSYEQYFGPGTRLTVT.